These 28 T cell receptor beta chains were sequenced from one sample in a study of T cells in women clearing cervical HPV infection. Assay: immunoSEQ multiplex PCR; the TCRdb copy retains only in-frame clones and omits some. Its table lists around 30,000 clones. Sequences were obtained from blood buffy coat. Receptor source: a woman aged 18-70 years with a cervical HPV16 infection that either progressed to CIN3+ or cleared (not recorded which).

About this clone: The missing CDR3 end, 3 residues past where the read stops, is filled in from the germline J gene. The chain carries TRBV2 and TRBJ2-7, with 8 bases that match TRBD2. The CDR3 is 14 amino acids. V lost 2 bases, J lost 6 bases, and 6 bases stayed unmatched. CDR1 is SNHLY and CDR2 is FYNNEI in the germline V gene. The CDR3 sequence: CASSERRGVLEQYF. The CDR3 bases that were read are TGTGCCAGCAGTGAAAGGCGGGGGGTTCTCGAG. The full variable domain, completed using reference TRBV2 and TRBJ2-7, is EPEVTQTPSHQVTQMGQEVILRCVPISNHLYFYWYRQILGQKVEFLVSFYNNEISEKSEIFDDQFSVERPDGSNFTLKIRSTKLEDSAMYFCASSERRGVLEQYFGPGTRLTVT.

Remarks on this clone: The CDR3 end lies 3 residues beyond the end of the read and is filled in from the germline J gene. V usage is TRBV20-1 and J usage is TRBJ2-5; D unresolved. The V end was cut by 5 bases, the J end by 5 bases, with 9 bases between. The germline CDR1 and CDR2 sequences are DFQATT and SNEGSKA (reference sequence). The CDR3 is 11 amino acids. CDR3 DNA, as far as it was read: TGCAGTGCTGGAAGGGCGGAGACC. It yields the protein CSAGRAET. The full-length CDR3 reads as CSAGRAETQYF.

A remark on this clone: The sequenced fragment ends 3 residues before the CDR3 boundary, so the rest is inferred from the germline J gene. This chain links TRBV7-9 with TRBJ1-2; D gene unclear. The CDR3 length is 14 residues. The V gene's germline CDR1 is SEHNR and CDR2 FQNEAQ (reference sequence). The CDR3 sequence: CASSSDFNPDTYTF. The DNA read from the CDR3 is TGTGCCAGCAGCTCGGACTTCAACCCAGATACC. Combining the CDR3 with reference TRBV7-9 and TRBJ1-2 gives the whole variable domain DTGVSQNPRHKITKRGQNVTFRCDPISEHNRLYWYRQTLGQGPEFLTYFQNEAQLEKSRLLSDRFSAERPKGSFSTLEIQRTEQGDSAMYLCASSSDFNPDTYTFGSGTRLTVV.

To note about this clone: The read ends 3 residues shy of where the CDR3 ends; the end is completed using the germline J gene. The chain is built from TRBV19 and TRBJ2-3, with 10 bases matching TRBD2. The germline gives CDR1 LNHDA, CDR2 SQIVND (reference sequence). Trimming took 5 bases from V and 6 from J; bases not matched to a gene: 5. This CDR3 is built from 14 residues. The part of the CDR3 DNA that was read is TGTGCCAGTAGTGAGGGACTAGCGAGCGATACG. Encoded protein: CASSEGLASDT. The entire CDR3 is CASSEGLASDTQYF. Full variable domain (remainder filled in from reference TRBV19 and TRBJ2-3): DGGITQSPKYLFRKEGQNVTLSCEQNLNHDAMYWYRQDPGQGLRLIYYSQIVNDFQKGDIAEGYSVSREKKESFPLTVTSAQKNPTAFYLCASSEGLASDTQYFGPGTRLTVL.

Worth noting for this clone: The read is 3 residues too short to cover the CDR3 end, so that end is filled in from the germline J gene. This chain connects TRBV30 to TRBJ1-1; no firm D call. V lost 2 bases and J 5 bases, leaving 12 bases between the germline ends. CDR3 size: 13 residues. Germline V gene sequence: CDR1 GTSNPN, CDR2 SVGIG (reference sequence). Partial CDR3 DNA: TGTGCCTGGAGTTGGACGCCGGGGACTGAA. This gives the protein CAWSWTPGTE. The complete CDR3 reads CAWSWTPGTEAFF.

Comment on this clone: From the germline J gene comes the end of the CDR3, since the read stops 3 residues before it. The rearrangement joins TRBV2 to TRBJ1-4, with TRBD1 matching over 7 bases. In germline, CDR1 is SNHLY, CDR2 FYNNEI. The V gene end was trimmed by 6 bases and the J gene end by 8 bases; junction bases not matched to a gene: 9. The CDR3 is made up of 14 amino acids. CDR3 amino acids: CASSPGTDSEKLFF. The covered CDR3 bases are TGTGCCAGCAGCCCCGGGACAGACTCCGAAAAA. Combining the CDR3 with reference TRBV2 and TRBJ1-4 gives the whole variable domain EPEVTQTPSHQVTQMGQEVILRCVPISNHLYFYWYRQILGQKVEFLVSFYNNEISEKSEIFDDQFSVERPDGSNFTLKIRSTKLEDSAMYFCASSPGTDSEKLFFGSGTQLSVL.

About this clone itself: The read is 3 residues too short to cover the CDR3 end, so that end is filled in from the germline J gene. The chain joins TRBV7-9 to TRBJ1-4, with unresolved D. The germline gives CDR1 SEHNR, CDR2 FQNEAQ (reference sequence). V lost 4 bases and J 7 bases, leaving 4 bases between the germline ends. CDR3 size: 11 residues. The CDR3 reads CASSSGEKLFF. Partial CDR3 DNA: TGTGCCAGCAGCTCGGGTGAAAAA.

Comments on this clone: The read finishes 3 residues shy of the CDR3 end, and the germline J gene is used to complete it. The chain is built from TRBV19 and TRBJ2-7; maybe TRBD1 (7 bases). The germline V gene has CDR1 LNHDA and CDR2 SQIVND (reference sequence). V shed 5 bases and J shed 3 bases, with 14 bases lying between them. This CDR3 is built from 14 residues. The DNA read from the CDR3 is TGTGCCAGTAGTCCCGGACAGGACTACTACGAG. This gives the protein CASSPGQDYYE. The full CDR3 reads CASSPGQDYYEQYF.

Comments on this clone: The read halts 3 residues ahead of the CDR3 end, with the missing end drawn from the germline J gene. The chain combines TRBV5-1 with TRBJ2-3; possible D gene TRBD2, 7 bases. The CDR3 runs 14 residues. Germline V gives CDR1 SGHRS, CDR2 YFSETQ. The ends were cut back, 6 bases at V and 4 bases at J, with 15 bases in the middle. The DNA read from the CDR3 is TGCGCCAGCATGAACAGGGAGGGTGCAGATACG. Its translation is CASMNREGADT. Given in full, the CDR3 is CASMNREGADTQYF.

As for this clone: The CDR3 end falls 3 residues outside the read, so it is completed with the germline J gene. The chain employs TRBV4-2 and TRBJ2-2, with TRBD1 identical over 7 bases. CDR3 length equals 15 residues. In germline, CDR1 is LGHNA, CDR2 YNFKEQ. Losses at the gene ends were 0 bases for V and 4 bases for J; bases not matched to a gene: 2. The sequenced part of the CDR3 DNA is TGTGCCAGCAGCCAAGATGCAGGGGGCACCGGGGAG. Translated: CASSQDAGGTGE. The complete CDR3 reads CASSQDAGGTGELFF.

To note about this clone: The sequence runs out 3 residues before the end of the CDR3; the remainder is reconstructed from the germline J gene. This chain connects TRBV20-1 to TRBJ2-1, with TRBD2 matching 10 bases. The trim removed 6 bases at V and 1 base at J, leaving 3 bases unmatched. The CDR3 has 14 amino acids. CDR1 is DFQATT and CDR2 is SNEGSKA in the germline V gene (reference sequence). The CDR3 spells CSASGRGSYNEQFF. The CDR3 DNA, read in part, is TGCAGTGCGAGCGGGAGGGGATCCTACAATGAG.

Details on this clone: The read finishes 3 residues shy of the CDR3 end, and the germline J gene is used to complete it. The rearrangement joins TRBV7-9 to TRBJ1-1; no reliable D call. There are 15 residues in the CDR3. CDR1 is SEHNR, CDR2 FQNEAQ, per germline (reference sequence). Between the trimmed V and J ends, which lost 1 base and 1 base, there was a span of 10 bases. The CDR3 loop reads CASSLVPRSNTEAFF. The part of the CDR3 DNA that was read is TGTGCCAGCAGCTTAGTCCCCAGGTCGAACACTGAA.

Notes on this clone: The DNA ends 3 residues before the CDR3 does, and the rest of the CDR3 is filled in from the germline J gene. This sequence joins TRBV20-1 and TRBJ1-3; D is possibly TRBD1 (5 bases). Germline V gene lookup returns CDR1 DFQATT and CDR2 SNEGSKA (reference sequence). V lost 4 bases and J 0 bases, leaving 10 bases between the germline ends. This CDR3 region has 14 residues. The CDR3 DNA, read in part, is TGCAGTGCTAAAAAGGGGTCCTCTGGAAACACC. Translation: CSAKKGSSGNT. The entire CDR3 is CSAKKGSSGNTIYF.

For this clone: The CDR3 is cut off 3 residues early in the read; its end comes from the germline J gene. The chain has TRBV27 and TRBJ2-7; TRBD1 matches 7 bases. The V gene end was trimmed by 7 bases and the J gene end by 6 bases; junction bases not matched to a gene: 3. The CDR3 is 11 residues long. The germline V gene encodes CDR1 MNHEY and CDR2 SMNVEV (reference sequence). The CDR3 here is CASTRGSEQYF. CDR3 bases read: TGTGCCAGCACCAGGGGGAGCGAG.

The sequenced CDR3 bases are TGCGCCAGCAGCCAAGATAGCGGGAGACACAATGAG. Translating gives CASSQDSGRHNE. The full CDR3 is CASSQDSGRHNEQFF. The rearrangement joins TRBV4-1 to TRBJ2-1, with TRBD2 matching over 9 bases. Coverage ceases 3 residues before the CDR3 finishes, and the germline J gene fills in the end. Germline lookup yields CDR1 MGHRA and CDR2 YSYEKL. The ends lost 0 bases at V and 5 bases at J; junction bases unmatched: 2. This CDR3 region has 15 residues.

In regard to this clone: The CDR3 end is not reached by the read, which stops 3 residues before it; the germline J gene fills it in. The chain joins TRBV18 to TRBJ2-6; no clear D. Germline CDR1 KGHSH, CDR2 LQKENI. The V gene lost 2 bases and the J gene lost 2 bases, with 7 bases spanning the gap. The CDR3 sequence is 15 residues long. The sequenced CDR3 bases are TGTGCCAGCTCACCAGAAAGGGCTGGGGCCAACGTC. Protein: CASSPERAGANV. The full-length CDR3 reads as CASSPERAGANVLTF.

About this clone itself: The read ends 3 residues shy of where the CDR3 ends; the end is completed using the germline J gene. V usage is TRBV7-2 and J usage is TRBJ2-2, with 7 positions matching TRBD1. Germline V gene sequence: CDR1 SGHTA, CDR2 FQGNSA. V lost 4 bases to trimming and J lost 7 bases; unmatched junction nucleotides: 9. The CDR3 sequence is 15 residues long. CDR3: CASSSRTGAHGELFF. The CDR3 DNA, read in part, is TGTGCCAGCAGCTCACGAACAGGGGCCCACGGGGAG.

Of note for this clone: The DNA ends 3 residues before the CDR3 does, and the rest of the CDR3 is filled in from the germline J gene. The chain uses TRBV30 and TRBJ1-4; 9 bases line up with TRBD1. The CDR3 is 15 residues long. From germline, CDR1 is GTSNPN and CDR2 SVGIG (reference sequence). V was pared by 3 bases and J by 7 bases, with 9 bases of the junction left unmatched. Here the CDR3 reads CAWRAPGQGFEKLFF. Partial CDR3 DNA: TGTGCCTGGAGAGCCCCGGGACAGGGTTTTGAAAAA.

Turning to this clone: The read stops 3 residues short of the end of the CDR3; the missing end is completed from the germline J gene. The chain couples TRBV2 to TRBJ1-5; 8 positions match TRBD1. Germline CDR1 and CDR2: SNHLY and FYNNEI. J was trimmed by 4 bases and V by 5 bases; bases with no gene match: 7. This CDR3 spans 15 amino acids. CDR3 in amino acids: CASSLQGVGNQPQHF. CDR3 bases read: TGTGCCAGCAGTCTACAGGGGGTGGGGAATCAGCCC.

As to this clone: Read sequence stops 3 residues before the CDR3 end, and the germline J gene provides the missing end. V is TRBV18 and J is TRBJ2-2, with 7 nucleotides matching TRBD1. V gave up 6 bases and J gave up 0 bases; unmatched junction bases: 7. The CDR3 covers 16 residues. Germline V gene sequence: CDR1 KGHSH, CDR2 LQKENI. The DNA read from the CDR3 is TGTGCCAGCTCGCGTGGACAGGCTTCGAACACCGGGGAG. This sequence encodes CASSRGQASNTGE. The whole CDR3 reads CASSRGQASNTGELFF.

Comments on this clone: The read halts 3 residues ahead of the CDR3 end, with the missing end drawn from the germline J gene. The V call is TRBV6-1, the J call TRBJ2-3, with unresolved D. The CDR3 is made up of 16 amino acids. Germline V gene data show CDR1 as MNHNS and CDR2 as SASEGT. V was clipped by 4 bases and J by 3 bases, with 17 bases between them. CDR3 DNA (partial): TGTGCCAGCAGTGTGAACTCGAAAACCAGGACAGATACG. It encodes CASSVNSKTRTDT. The whole CDR3 is CASSVNSKTRTDTQYF.

With respect to this clone: The read terminates 3 residues before the CDR3 end, so the remaining end is supplied by the germline J gene. This sequence joins TRBV5-8 and TRBJ1-2, with D unclear. Per the germline V gene, CDR1 is SGHTS and CDR2 is YDEGEE. CDR3 size: 14 residues. Deletions cut 3 bases from V and 6 bases from J, with 15 bases between. This chain's CDR3 is CASSSKAGEDGYTF. The sequenced CDR3 bases are TGTGCCAGCAGCTCCAAGGCCGGGGAGGATGGC. The full variable domain, in which reference TRBV5-8 and TRBJ1-2 provide the parts outside the CDR3, is EAGVTQSPTHLIKTRGQQATLRCSPISGHTSVYWYQQALGLGLQFLLWYDEGEERNRGNFPPRFSGRQFPNYSSELNVNALELEDSALYLCASSSKAGEDGYTFGSGTRLTVV.

Details on this clone: The read terminates 3 residues before the CDR3 end, so the remaining end is supplied by the germline J gene. The gene calls are TRBV5-4 and TRBJ2-5; no firm D call. The V end lost 4 bases, the J end lost 1 base, and 8 bases lay between the germline ends. Germline lookup yields CDR1 SGHNT and CDR2 YYREEE (reference sequence). The CDR3 is made up of 13 amino acids. CDR3 protein: CASSNRAQETQYF. CDR3 DNA, as far as it was read: TGTGCCAGCAGCAACAGAGCCCAAGAGACC.

About this clone: From the germline J gene comes the end of the CDR3, since the read stops 3 residues before it. The V and J genes are TRBV30 and TRBJ2-7, with 8 positions matching TRBD1. The trim removed 5 bases at V and 1 base at J, leaving 1 base unmatched. Germline-derived CDR1 and CDR2 are GTSNPN and SVGIG (reference sequence). The CDR3 contains 12 residues. The CDR3 protein is CAWGQGSYEQYF. The CDR3 DNA, read in part, is TGTGCCTGGGGACAGGGATCCTACGAG.

Notes on this clone: The CDR3 goes on 3 residues after the read ends, and that part is filled in from the germline J gene. The chain is built from TRBV18 and TRBJ2-7, with a possible D match to TRBD1 (5 bases). In germline, CDR1 is KGHSH, CDR2 LQKENI. The CDR3 consists of 16 residues. With 1 base removed from V and 2 bases from J, the gap between germline ends came to 15 bases. The chain's CDR3 is CASSPRIREMPYEQYF. Incomplete CDR3 DNA: TGTGCCAGCTCACCACGTATCAGGGAAATGCCCTACGAG.

On this clone itself: The sequence runs out 3 residues before the end of the CDR3; the remainder is reconstructed from the germline J gene. This chain connects TRBV2 to TRBJ2-1, with D tentatively TRBD1 (6 bases). CDR1 and CDR2 (germline): SNHLY, FYNNEI. V lost 2 bases, J lost 6 bases, and 11 bases lay in between. CDR3 size: 14 residues. Partial CDR3 DNA: TGTGCCAGCAGTGAACGCGCCAGGGGCAATGAG. It is translated as CASSERARGNE. The entire CDR3 sequence reads CASSERARGNEQFF.

Points on this clone: The CDR3 end lies 3 residues beyond the end of the read and is filled in from the germline J gene. This chain uses TRBV5-1 with TRBJ1-3, with 7 bases lining up with TRBD1. Germline assignment: CDR1 SGHRS and CDR2 YFSETQ. The CDR3 has 19 amino acids. V dropped 3 bases and J dropped 5; count of bases not matched to a gene: 20. The CDR3 loop reads CASSSGGNAAGLNRNTIYF. The sequenced CDR3 bases are TGCGCCAGCAGCTCAGGGGGGAACGCTGCGGGTCTAAACAGAAACACC.

Comments on this clone: Read data end 3 residues before the CDR3 end; the end is taken from the germline J gene. The V and J genes are TRBV5-6 and TRBJ1-1, with D unclear. The V gene's germline CDR1 is SGHDT and CDR2 YYEEEE. The CDR3 covers 14 residues. V lost 1 base and J lost 0, with 7 bases in between. The CDR3 region is CASSLYSLNTEAFF. CDR3 DNA (partial): TGTGCCAGCAGCTTGTACAGCTTGAACACTGAA.